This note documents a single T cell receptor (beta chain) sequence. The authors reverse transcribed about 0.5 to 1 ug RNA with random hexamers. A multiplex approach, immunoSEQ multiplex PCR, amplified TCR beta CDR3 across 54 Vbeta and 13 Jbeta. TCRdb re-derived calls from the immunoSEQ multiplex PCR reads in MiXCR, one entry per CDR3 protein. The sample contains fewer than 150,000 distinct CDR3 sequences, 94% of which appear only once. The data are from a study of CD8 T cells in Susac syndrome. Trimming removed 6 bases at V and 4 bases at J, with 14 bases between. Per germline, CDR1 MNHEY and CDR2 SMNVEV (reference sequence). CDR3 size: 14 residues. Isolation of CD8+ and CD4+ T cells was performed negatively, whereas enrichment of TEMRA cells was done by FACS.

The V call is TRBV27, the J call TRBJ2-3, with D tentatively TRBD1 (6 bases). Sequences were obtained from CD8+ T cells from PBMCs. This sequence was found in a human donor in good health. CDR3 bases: TGTGCCAGCAGGGCCGGACAGTCGGCAGATACGCAGTATTTT. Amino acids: CASRAGQSADTQYF.